These 22 T cell receptor beta chains were all obtained from the same sample, sequenced in a study of human T cells and chemical hapten exposure. TCRdb used MiXCR to reprocess the RACE reads, holding one entry per CDR3 protein. Found here are under 200,000 distinct CDR3 sequences, about a quarter of them singletons; the top ten hold roughly 2.2%. Time point given: patch test 3, about 24 weeks after DPC sensitization. The treatment: therapeutic diphenylcyclopropenone sensitization with weekly scalp DPC. The specimen was whole blood, collected in connection with sensitization to the hapten diphenylcyclopropenone (DPC). These receptors were obtained from a woman aged 18-29 years with alopecia areata. Some clones in this sample may be carry-over from other donors' samples.

This clonotype was counted a single time. This chain joins TRBV7-2 and TRBJ1-3; D not certain. This CDR3 comprises 15 residues. CDR1 and CDR2 (germline): SGHTA, FQGNSA. V lost 3 bases and J lost 0, with 9 bases in between. For the CDR3, the DNA is TGTGCCAGCAGCTTGACTCCTTTCTCTGGAAACACCATATATTTT. It specifies CASSLTPFSGNTIYF.

This clonotype showed up just a few times. The V gene is TRBV7-8, the J gene TRBJ2-1; tentatively, D is TRBD2 (6 bases). The CDR3 has 14 amino acids. Trimming left V 0 bases short and J 7 bases short, with 10 bases between. From germline, CDR1 is SGHVS and CDR2 FQNEAQ. This chain's CDR3 is CASSLAAGGNEQFF. The DNA for the CDR3 is TGTGCCAGCAGCTTAGCGGCAGGAGGGAATGAGCAGTTCTTC.

This clonotype was recorded a few times. The gene calls are TRBV6-2 or TRBV6-3 and TRBJ2-7; 9 bases are a match to TRBD2. This CDR3 is built from 15 residues. Germline assignment: CDR1 MNHEY and CDR2 SVGEGT. Trimming took 2 bases from V and 2 from J; bases not matched to a gene: 4. Here the CDR3 reads CASSYEASGTYEQYF. DNA of the CDR3: TGTGCCAGCAGTTACGAGGCTAGCGGGACCTACGAGCAGTACTTC.

The chain combines TRBV7-9 with TRBJ2-5; no clear D. V was cut by 5 bases and J by 2 bases, with 18 bases left in between. Germline assignment: CDR1 SEHNR and CDR2 FQNEAQ (reference sequence). The CDR3 is 16 amino acids. CDR3 in amino acids: CASSPVGRSTQETQYF. The DNA for the CDR3 is TGTGCCAGCAGCCCAGTAGGGCGGAGTACTCAAGAGACCCAGTACTTC.

V gene TRBV5-6 combines with J gene TRBJ2-7; 11 bases agree with TRBD2. V lost 6 bases to trimming and J lost 3 bases; unmatched junction nucleotides: 8. Germline-derived CDR1 and CDR2 are SGHDT and YYEEEE. CDR3 length: 15 amino acids. CDR3 sequence reads: CASNPGTSGFYEQYF. The CDR3 DNA sequence: TGTGCCAGCAACCCCGGGACTAGCGGTTTCTACGAGCAGTACTTC.

This clonotype has only a few counts. The J gene is TRBJ2-1, the V gene TRBV9, with D perhaps matching TRBD2 (5 bases). The V and J ends lost 0 bases and 6 bases respectively, with 10 bases between them. Germline CDR1 and CDR2: SGDLS and YYNGEE. This CDR3 is 14 amino acids long. The CDR3 reads CASSVVSGSNEQFF. CDR3 in DNA: TGTGCCAGCAGCGTAGTTTCTGGGAGCAATGAGCAGTTCTTC.

The chain uses TRBV24-1 and TRBJ1-5, with D possibly matching TRBD1 (6 bases). The CDR3 has 13 amino acids. V was trimmed by 5 bases and J by 5 bases, leaving 9 bases between them. CDR1 is KGHDR, CDR2 SFDVKD, per germline. The CDR3 protein is CATSVTGDQPQHF. As DNA, the CDR3 is TGTGCCACCAGTGTGACAGGCGATCAGCCCCAGCATTTT.

The chain links TRBV7-9 to TRBJ1-2; D is unclear. Trimming removed 7 bases at V and 10 bases at J, with 16 bases between. This CDR3 region has 12 residues. The germline CDR1 and CDR2 sequences are SEHNR and FQNEAQ (reference sequence). CDR3: CASTHRPDIYTF. The CDR3 DNA follows: TGTGCCAGCACCCACCGTCCGGATATCTACACCTTC.

This clonotype was counted only a few times. The V and J genes are TRBV5-1 and TRBJ1-6; D may be TRBD1 (5 bases). V dropped 1 base and J dropped 7 bases, with 24 bases sitting between them. The length of the CDR3 is 19 residues. In germline, CDR1 is SGHRS, CDR2 YFSETQ. The CDR3 here is CASSLSATRGSGVNSPLHF. In DNA, the CDR3 is TGCGCCAGCAGCTTGTCCGCGACGCGGGGTTCGGGGGTGAATTCACCCCTCCACTTT.

This clonotype was detected only a few times. The genes are TRBV25-1 and TRBJ2-7, with TRBD2 identical over 7 bases. After removal of 3 bases from V and 4 bases from J, the junction contained 0 bases not matched to a gene. The length of the CDR3 is 12 residues. Germline values: CDR1 MGHDK, CDR2 SYGVNS. The CDR3 sequence is CASSEGGYEQYF. The CDR3 DNA reads TGTGCCAGCAGTGAGGGGGGGTACGAGCAGTACTTC.

The sample holds a few counts of this clonotype. V gene TRBV3-1 combines with J gene TRBJ1-3; no reliable D call. V shed 6 bases and J shed 0 bases, with 21 bases lying between them. CDR1 is LGHDT, CDR2 YNNKEL, per germline (reference sequence). This CDR3 contains 18 residues. In DNA, the CDR3 is TGTGCCAGCAGTCAACAATCCGGGCCAACTACCTCTGGAAACACCATATATTTT. Its protein is CASSQQSGPTTSGNTIYF.

The chain couples TRBV6-5 to TRBJ2-7; D may be TRBD1 or TRBD2 (5 bases each). Trimming removed 0 bases from V and 3 bases from J, with 6 bases in between. Germline V lookup: CDR1 MNHEY, CDR2 SVGAGI. The CDR3 runs to 13 residues. This chain's CDR3 is CASSYSRGYEQYF. The CDR3, as DNA: TGTGCCAGCAGTTACTCGAGGGGCTACGAGCAGTACTTC.

This clonotype was seen at least ten times. The chain employs TRBV20-1 and TRBJ1-5, with D maybe TRBD1 (5 bases). The germline V gene encodes CDR1 DFQATT and CDR2 SNEGSKA (reference sequence). The CDR3 totals 16 residues. V was trimmed by 0 bases and J by 2 bases, leaving 14 bases between them. CDR3 loop: CSARDRGGLGNQPQHF. In DNA, the CDR3 is TGCAGTGCTAGAGATCGGGGGGGTCTAGGCAATCAGCCCCAGCATTTT.

The gene calls are TRBV5-1 and TRBJ1-1; D remains ambiguous. Germline-derived CDR1 and CDR2 are SGHRS and YFSETQ. CDR3 length: 15 residues. Trimming pared 1 base from V and 1 base from J, leaving 11 bases between. DNA for the CDR3: TGCGCCAGCAGCTTGTCACAGCTTACGAACACTGAAGCTTTCTTT. Protein: CASSLSQLTNTEAFF.

The genes are TRBV18 and TRBJ1-1, with no clear D. CDR1 is KGHSH and CDR2 is LQKENI in the germline V gene. The CDR3 is 12 residues long. V lost 1 base and J lost 7, with 7 bases in between. As DNA, the CDR3 is TGTGCCAGCTCACCACGGGGAGGTGAAGCTTTCTTT. It encodes CASSPRGGEAFF.

This clonotype was seen only a few times. The rearrangement links TRBV6-2 or TRBV6-3 to TRBJ2-7; a possible D gene is TRBD2 (6 bases). Germline CDR1 MNHEY, CDR2 SVGEGT. The CDR3 loop spans 16 amino acids. Trimming removed 0 bases from V and 2 bases from J, with 14 bases in between. CDR3 bases: TGTGCCAGCAGTTACTCGGTAGGTAGCGGAACCTACGAGCAGTACTTC. It yields the protein CASSYSVGSGTYEQYF.

This clonotype was counted only a few times. V usage is TRBV4-2 and J usage is TRBJ1-2; no firm D call. Germline loops: CDR1 LGHNA, CDR2 YNFKEQ. V was clipped by 0 bases and J by 2 bases, with 10 bases between them. The CDR3 is made up of 15 amino acids. Written as DNA, the CDR3 is TGTGCCAGCAGCCAAGATTTCGGGCGCAACTATGGCTACACCTTC. Encoded protein: CASSQDFGRNYGYTF.

J is TRBJ1-1 and V is TRBV27, with TRBD1 matching over 8 bases. The germline V gene encodes CDR1 MNHEY and CDR2 SMNVEV (reference sequence). The CDR3 loop spans 13 amino acids. With 0 bases clipped from V and 11 bases from J, the junction kept 5 bases outside the gene matches. The DNA for the CDR3 is TGTGCCAGCAGTTTATCAAGGACAGGGAGGGCTTTCTTT. This translates into CASSLSRTGRAFF.

The rearrangement joins TRBV7-9 to TRBJ2-3; the D is unclear. CDR1 SEHNR and CDR2 FQNEAQ come from the germline V gene (reference sequence). This CDR3 comprises 12 residues. The V and J ends lost 7 bases and 6 bases respectively, with 11 bases between them. The CDR3 here is CASNPMIDTQYF. DNA for the CDR3: TGTGCCAGCAACCCAATGATCGATACGCAGTATTTT.

This clonotype was counted a few times. V gene TRBV4-1 combines with J gene TRBJ2-7; TRBD2 agrees at 7 bases. Germline CDR1 is MGHRA and CDR2 is YSYEKL. With V trimmed by 1 base and J by 12 bases, 6 bases remained unmatched. The CDR3 loop spans 12 amino acids. For the CDR3, the DNA is TGCGCCAGCAGCCAAGGGGGGGAGGGACTGTACTTC. Protein product: CASSQGGEGLYF.

The J gene is TRBJ2-3, the V gene TRBV29-1, with 13 positions matching TRBD2. The CDR3 is 16 amino acids. The V gene's germline CDR1 is SQVTM and CDR2 ANQGSEA. V lost 5 bases to trimming and J lost 8 bases; unmatched junction nucleotides: 13. CDR3 DNA: TGCAGCGTTACCGAAGGACTAGCGGGAGTGTCGGGTACGCAGTATTTT. Its protein product is CSVTEGLAGVSGTQYF.

The J gene is TRBJ2-5, the V gene TRBV6-1; 7 positions agree with TRBD1. CDR1 and CDR2 from the germline V gene are MNHNS and SASEGT. This CDR3 is built from 15 residues. V gave up 7 bases and J gave up 3 bases; unmatched junction bases: 11. The CDR3 loop reads CASTRTGTAEETQYF. The DNA of the CDR3 is TGTGCCAGCACAAGAACCGGGACAGCCGAAGAGACCCAGTACTTC.